Below, 8 T cell receptor beta chains from the same sample are listed, as sequenced in a study of molecular identifiers for immune sequencing clone quantification listed by TCRdb under 2018. The receptor library was made with PCR. TCRdb records NextSeq 500 as the sequencer. TCRdb reprocessing: public reads trimmed at Q25 with fastp, clones called with MiXCR, in-frame beta chains kept. Rows with one shared CDR3 protein collapse into an entry with the most common genes and DNA. This sample has tens of thousands of distinct CDR3 sequences in its table, and around 34% of those were observed once. The top ten constitute 3% to 4% of the sample. Sequencing was done on a sample of naive CD8+ T cells from blood, with Jurkat cell RNA spiked in. The label giving this sample's cell subset or site can be read as: FACS-sorted CD8+CD4-CCR7+CD45RA+ naive T cells. These receptors all stem from a human donor in good health. Some libraries in this study had Jurkat cell RNA spiked in.

In the case of this clonotype: A much larger clone lies one base from this, so it may be a read error. The chain links TRBV29-1 to TRBJ2-5; D possibly matches TRBD1 or TRBD2 (5 bases each). There are 16 residues in the CDR3. V was trimmed by 2 bases and J by 7 bases, leaving 23 bases between them. Germline assignment: CDR1 SQVTM and CDR2 ANQGSEA. In DNA form, the CDR3 reads TGCAGCGTTGAACGGGACCGAATCTCAGACTTAGCGACCCAGTACTTC. This translates into CSVERDRISDLATQYF.

This clonotype has just a few counts. The CDR3 reads CSAGGPPTSTGANVLTF. DNA for the CDR3: TGCAGTGCCGGCGGTCCCCCAACCTCCACTGGGGCCAACGTCCTGACTTTC. This chain connects TRBV20-1 to TRBJ2-6; D not resolved. V shed 6 bases and J shed 2 bases, with 20 bases lying between them. CDR3 length: 17 amino acids. Germline values: CDR1 DFQATT, CDR2 SNEGSKA (reference sequence).

DNA of the CDR3: TGTGCCAGCAGTATATTTCTTGCGGGAGGGCCGGATACGCAGTATTTT. Its translation: CASSIFLAGGPDTQYF. The chain links TRBV27 to TRBJ2-3, with TRBD2 matching 9 bases. The V and J ends lost 5 bases and 6 bases, in that order; junction bases with no gene match: 12. The CDR3 runs to 16 residues. The germline CDR1 and CDR2 sequences are MNHEY and SMNVEV (reference sequence).

A word on this clonotype: One junction end disagrees with the germline gene, perhaps due to a read error. The V gene is TRBV12-3 or TRBV12-4, the J gene TRBJ1-5, with TRBD1 matching 7 bases. The length of the CDR3 is 13 residues. The CDR3 reads CACSFLQGQPQHF. In DNA form, the CDR3 reads TGTGCCTGCAGTTTCTTACAGGGGCAGCCCCAGCATTTT.

This clonotype showed up just once. This chain uses TRBV28 with TRBJ2-4, with D hard to call. Trimming pared 5 bases from V and 0 bases from J, leaving 20 bases between. The CDR3 totals 18 residues. Germline-derived CDR1 and CDR2 are MDHEN and SYDVKM. The CDR3 DNA reads as TGTGCCAGCAGTGATCACCCCCGAAATTACATAGCCAAAAACATTCAGTACTTC. Translating it yields CASSDHPRNYIAKNIQYF.

This CDR3 reads CASSLLVTSYNEQFF. The CDR3 DNA reads TGTGCCAGCAGTTTACTAGTAACCTCCTACAATGAGCAGTTCTTC. The V call is TRBV12-3 or TRBV12-4, the J call TRBJ2-1; D remains unclear. The CDR3 extends over 15 amino acids. V was shortened by 2 bases and J by 0 bases, with 8 bases between the two germline ends.

CDR3 amino acids: CASSQEGLTGDTQYF. The CDR3 DNA reads TGTGCCAGCAGCCAAGAGGGCCTGACAGGGGATACGCAGTATTTT. The J gene is TRBJ2-3, the V gene TRBV3-1; 7 bases agree with TRBD1. This CDR3 contains 15 residues. Losses at the gene ends were 0 bases for V and 6 bases for J; bases not matched to a gene: 6. Germline V gene sequence: CDR1 LGHDT, CDR2 YNNKEL (reference sequence).

This clonotype occurred a few times. V usage is TRBV29-1 and J usage is TRBJ2-7; 11 bases fit TRBD1. Trimming took 6 bases from V and 5 from J; bases not matched to a gene: 6. The CDR3 has 13 amino acids. Germline V gives CDR1 SQVTM, CDR2 ANQGSEA. This CDR3 is CSVRDRGAHEQYF. CDR3 in DNA: TGCAGCGTGCGGGACAGGGGGGCCCACGAGCAGTACTTC.